The rows below give T cell receptor beta chains drawn from one sample of a study of T cell changes during pregnancy in multiple sclerosis. TCRdb's table, derived via immunoSEQ multiplex PCR, lists solely in-frame clones and lacks some. The table records approximately 41,000 clones, just under 95% of them present only once. The sequences come from CD4+ T cells from peripheral blood mononuclear cells, collected in the first trimester of pregnancy. The receptors stem from a female donor with multiple sclerosis, enrolled in a pregnancy study. CDR3s include the opening cysteine and the closing phenylalanine or tryptophan. The order of the fields is J gene, V gene, clone size, D gene, CDR3 DNA, CDR3 protein. D genes are given only for firm matches. Where a row states a size, it is once, few, many or the class of an expanded clone; other rows omit it.

>TRBJ2-2|TRBV11-1|.|TRBD2
TGTGCCAGCAGCCCCAGGACTAGCGGGGAGCTGTTTTTT
CASSPRTSGELFF
>TRBJ2-7|TRBV5-1|.|.
TGCGCCAGCAGTTTTAGAACCGGACGGGGATACGAGCAGTACTTC
CASSFRTGRGYEQYF
>TRBJ2-2|TRBV25-1|.|TRBD1
TGTGCCAGCAGTAAAACGACAGGGTTCACCGGGGAGCTGTTTTTT
CASSKTTGFTGELFF
>TRBJ1-2|TRBV19|.|.
TGTGCCAGTAGTACACGAGGAAACTATGGCTACACCTTC
CASSTRGNYGYTF
>TRBJ2-3|TRBV28|.|TRBD1
TGTGCCATCCTCCCGGGACAGGGATTCACAGATACGCAGTATTTT
CAILPGQGFTDTQYF
>TRBJ2-7|TRBV7-9|.|.
TGTGCCAGCGGGAGGAGCTCCTACGAGCAGTACTTC
CASGRSSYEQYF
>TRBJ2-1|TRBV28|.|TRBD1
TGTGCCAGCAGTCTCGGACAGGGTCTCGTCAATGAGCAGTTCTTC
CASSLGQGLVNEQFF
>TRBJ2-7|TRBV7-2|.|TRBD2
TGTGCCAGCGCCAGCTCGGGAGGGAACGAGCAGTACTTC
CASASSGGNEQYF
>TRBJ2-7|TRBV9|once|TRBD1
TGTGCCAGCAGCGTAGGGCCCACGGGACAGGGCTCCTACGAGCAGTACTTC
CASSVGPTGQGSYEQYF
>TRBJ2-7|TRBV6-5|.|.
TGTGCCAGCAGTCGGGGGATTGACTACGAGCAGTACTTC
CASSRGIDYEQYF
>TRBJ2-7|TRBV29-1|once|.
TGCAGCGTTGTTCCAGGAGGCTACGAGCAGTACTTC
CSVVPGGYEQYF
>TRBJ2-5|TRBV28|.|TRBD2
TGTGCCAGCAGTATCGGACTAGCGGGAGGCCAAGAGACCCAGTACTTC
CASSIGLAGGQETQYF
>TRBJ2-7|TRBV15|.|.
TGTGCCACCAGCAGAGGTCGGCTGACTTCCTACGAGCAGTACTTC
CATSRGRLTSYEQYF
>TRBJ2-7|TRBV19|.|TRBD2
TGTGCCAGCCGGAGAGGGACTAGCGGATCCTACGAGCAGTACTTC
CASRRGTSGSYEQYF
>TRBJ2-7|TRBV4-2|.|.
TGTGCCAGCAGCCAAGATAGGCGGGGTAGAGACGAGCAGTACTTC
CASSQDRRGRDEQYF
>TRBJ2-1|TRBV5-3|.|.
TGTGCCAGAAGCTCCCCGGGAGACTTACACAATGAGCAGTTCTTC
CARSSPGDLHNEQFF
>TRBJ2-7|TRBV27|.|TRBD1
TGTGCCAGCAGTACGGGGGACAGGATCAAGCAGTACTTC
CASSTGDRIKQYF
>TRBJ2-4|TRBV11-3|.|.
TGTGCCAGCAGCTTAGATCTCGGGGACATTCAGTACTTC
CASSLDLGDIQYF
>TRBJ2-7|TRBV28|.|.
TGTGCCAGCAGTTCGCCGGGACTTAGCCTCTACGAGCAGTACTTC
CASSSPGLSLYEQYF
>TRBJ2-5|TRBV19|.|.
TGTGCCAGTAGTTTTAACGGAGCCTCACCCCAGTACTTC
CASSFNGASPQYF
>TRBJ1-5|TRBV4-1|.|.
TGCGCCAGCAGCCAAGCTCCGGGGGGCAATCAGCCCCAGCATTTT
CASSQAPGGNQPQHF
>TRBJ1-3|TRBV4-3|.|.
TGCGCCAGCAGCCTAGAGGGCGACTCTGGAAACACCATATATTTT
CASSLEGDSGNTIYF
>TRBJ2-3|TRBV27|.|TRBD2
TGTGCCAGCAGTCCACTAGCGGGAGGATACACAGATACGCAGTATTTT
CASSPLAGGYTDTQYF
>TRBJ2-7|TRBV19|once|.
TGTGCCAGTAGTATGGTGGCTGGTAACTACGAGCAGTACTTC
CASSMVAGNYEQYF
>TRBJ2-3|TRBV19|.|.
TGTGCCAGTAGCCCCTGGACAACTAGCACAGATACGCAGTATTTT
CASSPWTTSTDTQYF
>TRBJ2-1|TRBV7-8|.|.
TGTGCCAGCAGCTTAGAGGTTGGACTACCCGGAACAAACAATGAGCAGTTCTTC
CASSLEVGLPGTNNEQFF
>TRBJ2-3|TRBV2|.|TRBD2
TGTGCCAGCAGATTACTAGCGGGAGGATCCACAGATACGCAGTATTTT
CASRLLAGGSTDTQYF
>TRBJ1-4|TRBV5-6|.|.
TGTGCCAGCAGCCCTACAGTAACTAATGAAAAACTGTTTTTT
CASSPTVTNEKLFF
>TRBJ2-1|TRBV7-9|.|TRBD1
TGTGCCAGCAGCTTCTCCCGGGACAGAGAGTTCTTC
CASSFSRDREFF
>TRBJ2-5|TRBV5-1|.|TRBD2
TGCGCCAGCAGAAGGGATCTAGCGGGAAATATCGGGGGGACCCAGTACTTC
CASRRDLAGNIGGTQYF
>TRBJ1-4|TRBV2|.|.
TGTGCCAGCACTCGGAGTAGTAATGAAAAACTGTTTTTT
CASTRSSNEKLFF
>TRBJ2-6|TRBV30|.|.
TGTGCCTGGAGTCTGGGGGCGGGGGCCAACGTCCTGACTTTC
CAWSLGAGANVLTF
>TRBJ2-1|TRBV28|.|TRBD1
TGTGCCAGCAGGCCTTCCCTCGACAGGGGGCGTTACAATGAGCAGTTCTTC
CASRPSLDRGRYNEQFF
>TRBJ1-3|TRBV4-1|.|.
TGCGCCAGCAGCCAAGGGGTCAGGGCCTCTGGAAACACCATATATTTT
CASSQGVRASGNTIYF
>TRBJ2-1|TRBV7-3|.|.
TGTGCCAGCAGCTTAAATCCCCGCAATGAGCAGTTCTTC
CASSLNPRNEQFF
>TRBJ2-2|TRBV5-4|.|.
TGTGCCAGCAGCGCCAGGCTGGCCGGGGAGCTGTTTTTT
CASSARLAGELFF
>TRBJ2-3|TRBV4-1|few|TRBD1
TGCGCCAGCAGCCACGCGGACAGGGTCGGGGATACGCAGTATTTT
CASSHADRVGDTQYF
>TRBJ2-2|TRBV28|.|TRBD1
TGTGCCAGCAGTTCGATCCGGGACAGGGACTTAACCGGGGAGCTGTTTTTT
CASSSIRDRDLTGELFF
>TRBJ2-2|TRBV5-6|.|TRBD2
TGTGCCAGCAGCTTGGGATGGGTCGGGGGGACCGGGGAGCTGTTTTTT
CASSLGWVGGTGELFF
>TRBJ2-1|TRBV27|.|.
TGTGCCAGCCGGGGGTGGCGGAGGAACTACAATGAGCAGTTCTTC
CASRGWRRNYNEQFF
>TRBJ1-2|TRBV28|.|TRBD1
TGTGCCAGCAGTTTCGCCCACAGGGGCCGAATGGGTAACTATGGCTACACCTTC
CASSFAHRGRMGNYGYTF
>TRBJ2-3|TRBV7-2|.|TRBD2
TGTGCCAGCAGCTTATCTCGGACTAGCGGGAGGGCCCTAAGCGGTACGCAGTATTTT
CASSLSRTSGRALSGTQYF
>TRBJ2-2|TRBV7-2|once|.
TGTGCCAGCAGCTTAGTGGCGAGGGCCGGGGAGCTGTTTTTT
CASSLVARAGELFF
>TRBJ2-1|TRBV5-4|.|TRBD2
TGTGCCAGCAGACCGACTAGCGGGAGCTACTCCTACAATGAGCAGTTCTTC
CASRPTSGSYSYNEQFF
>TRBJ1-1|TRBV7-7|.|.
TGTGCTAGCAGCTTAGGTGCGTTCGGGGGTCCGGATGACGTTTTCTTT
CASSLGAFGGPDDVFF
>TRBJ2-2|TRBV11-3|once|.
TGTGCCAGCCGAGGGAACACCGGGGAGCTGTTTTTT
CASRGNTGELFF